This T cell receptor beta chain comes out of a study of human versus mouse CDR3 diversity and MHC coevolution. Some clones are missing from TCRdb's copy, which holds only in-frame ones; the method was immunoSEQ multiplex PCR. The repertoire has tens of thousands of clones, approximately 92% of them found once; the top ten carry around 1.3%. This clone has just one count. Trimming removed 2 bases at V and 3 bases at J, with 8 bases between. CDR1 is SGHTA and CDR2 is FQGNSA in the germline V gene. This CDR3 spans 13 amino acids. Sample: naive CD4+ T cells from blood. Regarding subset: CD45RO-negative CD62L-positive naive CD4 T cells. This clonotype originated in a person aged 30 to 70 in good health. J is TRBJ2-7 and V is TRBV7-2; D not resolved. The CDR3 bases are TGTGCCAGCAGCTTAAGGTGGAGCTACGAGCAGTACTTC. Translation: CASSLRWSYEQYF.